This is a list of T cell receptor beta chains from one sample in a study of cytomegalovirus exposure and HLA in healthy donors. The assay was immunoSEQ multiplex PCR, and TCRdb's table has in-frame clones only and misses some. The sample includes more than 95,000 clones, around 80% seen only once; the top ten take about a tenth. The material sequenced was PBMCs. Receptors were obtained from a woman younger than 35 in good health and CMV-seropositive. CDR3s include the opening cysteine and the closing phenylalanine or tryptophan. The order of the fields is D gene, V gene, clone size, J gene, CDR3 DNA, CDR3 protein. D genes are given only for firm matches. Only part of the rows carry a size: once, few, many, or a class if the clone is expanded.

>TRBD1|TRBV27|NA|TRBJ2-7
TGTGCCAGCAGTCCAACGACAGGGTTGGCCTACGAGCAGTACTTC
CASSPTTGLAYEQYF
>TRBD1|TRBV19|NA|TRBJ1-1
TGTGCCAGTAGCCATCCCCGGGACAGGGGACCAGAAGCTTTCTTT
CASSHPRDRGPEAFF
>NA|TRBV6-5|NA|TRBJ1-1
TGTGCCAGCAGTTACACTGTAGTTTTTAACACTGAAGCTTTCTTT
CASSYTVVFNTEAFF
>NA|TRBV2|NA|TRBJ2-5
TGTGCCCCCCGACGTGGGACTTGGAATCGACTAAAACCGGAGACCCAGTACTTC
CAPRRGTWNRLKPETQYF
>NA|TRBV27|NA|TRBJ2-5
TGTGTCAGCAGTAAGGACCAAGGGAGACAAGAGACCCAGTACTTC
CVSSKDQGRQETQYF
>NA|TRBV6-6|NA|TRBJ1-5
TGTGCCAGCAAACCGACAGGCAATGTTGGCAATCAGCCCCAGCATTTT
CASKPTGNVGNQPQHF
>NA|TRBV6-4|few|TRBJ1-5
TGTGCCAGCAGGACGCGGGGGTGGGGGTATAGCAATCAGCCCCAGCATTTT
CASRTRGWGYSNQPQHF
>NA|TRBV7-3|NA|TRBJ2-1
TGTGCCAGCAGCTTTCGGGTCAACAATGAGCAGTTCTTC
CASSFRVNNEQFF
>TRBD2|TRBV5-1|NA|TRBJ2-7
TGCGCCAGCAGCAGTATGGGCGAGCGGGACTACGAGCAGTACTTC
CASSSMGERDYEQYF
>NA|TRBV18|NA|TRBJ1-1
TGTGCCAGCTCACCACCGGGGCAGAACACTGAAGCTTTCTTT
CASSPPGQNTEAFF
>TRBD1|TRBV7-2|once|TRBJ2-7
TGTGCCAGCAGCTCCCGCCGGACAGGGATTTACGAGCAGTACTTC
CASSSRRTGIYEQYF
>TRBD2|TRBV19|NA|TRBJ2-1
TGTGCCAGTAGTATGGGACTAGCCATCTATGAGCAGTTCTTC
CASSMGLAIYEQFF
>NA|TRBV18|few|TRBJ2-7
TGTGCCAGCTCACCAGAGGACTCTACCACCTACGAGCAGTACTTC
CASSPEDSTTYEQYF
>NA|TRBV6-5|NA|TRBJ1-1
TGTGCCAGCAGTTACGGGACGGACAGTAACACTGAAGCTTTCTTT
CASSYGTDSNTEAFF
>NA|TRBV5-1|few|TRBJ2-7
TGCGCCAGCAGCTCTCCTGCCTACGAGCAGTACTTC
CASSSPAYEQYF
>NA|TRBV5-6|NA|TRBJ1-2
TGTGCCAGCAGCCTTAATCAGGGAGGGGTCTATGGCTACACCTTC
CASSLNQGGVYGYTF
>TRBD1|TRBV10-3|NA|TRBJ2-7
TGTGCCATCAGTGAGTCAGGACAGGGCCTGAGAGAGCAGTACTTC
CAISESGQGLREQYF
>TRBD1|TRBV6-5|NA|TRBJ1-2
TGTGCCAGCAGTTCCTGGGACAGGGACTATGGCTACACCTTC
CASSSWDRDYGYTF
>TRBD1|TRBV28|NA|TRBJ2-7
TGTGCCAGCAGCGCGCCTACCGGGACAGGTTCCTACGAGCAGTACTTC
CASSAPTGTGSYEQYF
>NA|TRBV27|NA|TRBJ2-7
TGTGCCAGCAGTGCCGAGGTTCCGCGCACCCTCGACTACGAGCAGTACTTC
CASSAEVPRTLDYEQYF
>TRBD1|TRBV7-9|once|TRBJ1-1
TGTGCCAGCACCCCGTCCCCGGACAGGGGGAGCACTGAAGCTTTCTTT
CASTPSPDRGSTEAFF
>NA|TRBV28|NA|TRBJ1-1
TGTGCCAGCAGTTTGGGGCGGACGGCAGCCAGGAAGACTGAAGCTTTCTTT
CASSLGRTAARKTEAFF
>TRBD2|TRBV10-3|NA|TRBJ2-1
TGTGCCATCAGTGAGACTAGCGGGGGCCGGGGCTCCTACAATGAGCAGTTCTTC
CAISETSGGRGSYNEQFF
>NA|TRBV6-1|few|TRBJ2-1
TGTGCCAGCGGGAGGACCCAGACGGGGGAGCAGTTCTTC
CASGRTQTGEQFF
>NA|TRBV27|NA|TRBJ1-5
TGTGCCAGCAGGGCGCGGGGGAATCAGCCCCAGCATTTT
CASRARGNQPQHF
>NA|TRBV7-6|few|TRBJ2-5
TGTGCCAGCAGCTTATGGGGCGGGATTGGGGAGACCCAGTACTTC
CASSLWGGIGETQYF
>TRBD1|TRBV25-1|NA|TRBJ1-2
TGTGCCAGCACCAGGGACAGGGGCAACTATGGCTACACCTTC
CASTRDRGNYGYTF
>TRBD1|TRBV5-6|NA|TRBJ2-7
TGTGCCAGCAGCCGGGACAGTGGCCTCGGTGGCGAGCAGTACTTC
CASSRDSGLGGEQYF
>NA|TRBV6-5|once|TRBJ1-1
TGTGCCAGCAGTTACCGACGCTTTTCCGAGGGCACTGAAGCTTTCTTT
CASSYRRFSEGTEAFF
>NA|TRBV5-8|NA|TRBJ1-4
TGTGCCAGCAGCTTGGATCAGAATGAAAAACTGTTTTTT
CASSLDQNEKLFF
>NA|TRBV27|NA|TRBJ2-7
TGTGCCAGCAGTTTGCTTCCTACGGGATCCTACGAGCAGTACTTC
CASSLLPTGSYEQYF
>NA|TRBV10-2|NA|TRBJ1-1
TGCGCCAGTCTGGGGGGTCAGACTGAAGCTTTCTTT
CASLGGQTEAFF
>NA|TRBV7-6|few|TRBJ2-1
TGTGCCAGCAGCTTGCCGGGCCCTCCGGGGGTCCATGAGCAGTTCTTC
CASSLPGPPGVHEQFF
>TRBD1|TRBV10-3|few|TRBJ1-3
TGTGCCATCAGTGGGGGACAGGGATTTGGAAACACCATATATTTT
CAISGGQGFGNTIYF
>NA|TRBV19|NA|TRBJ1-5
TGTGCCAGTAGCACGCGGGGGGTGATGGGCCAGCCCCAGCATTTT
CASSTRGVMGQPQHF
>NA|TRBV6-6|NA|TRBJ1-1
TGTGCCAGCATTCAATCGAATAGGGAGGGGGCTGAAGCTTTCTTT
CASIQSNREGAEAFF
>NA|TRBV21-1|NA|TRBJ1-5
TGTGCCAGCAGGCCGGGACAGATTAATCAGCCCCAGCATTTT
CASRPGQINQPQHF
>TRBD2|TRBV5-1|few|TRBJ2-1
TGCGCCAGCACCTCCCCCCGTTATTCGGGACTATCCTACAATGAGCAGTTCTTC
CASTSPRYSGLSYNEQFF
>NA|TRBV27|NA|TRBJ2-7
TGTGCCAGCAGTTCCCCGACACAATCCTACGAGCAGTACTTC
CASSSPTQSYEQYF
>TRBD1|TRBV5-3|few|TRBJ2-5
TGTGCCAGAAGCTATGGACAGGAGGAGACCCAGTACTTC
CARSYGQEETQYF
>NA|TRBV6-6|NA|TRBJ1-3
TGTGCCAGCAGTTATGTTACAGGCTCTGGAAACACCATATATTTT
CASSYVTGSGNTIYF
>NA|TRBV9|NA|TRBJ2-1
TGTGCCAGCAGCGTAGCAAACAATGAGCAGTTCTTC
CASSVANNEQFF
>NA|TRBV21-1|NA|TRBJ1-2
TGTGCCAGCAGTGACAGGGTCAGGGGCTACACCTTC
CASSDRVRGYTF
>TRBD2|TRBV9|NA|TRBJ2-7
TGTGCCAGCAGCGTAAGCGGGGGGGCCCGCGAGCAGTACTTC
CASSVSGGAREQYF
>NA|TRBV7-7|NA|TRBJ2-5
TGTGCTAGCAGCTCGGACAGTATCGGGACCCAGTACTTC
CASSSDSIGTQYF
>TRBD2|TRBV5-1|few|TRBJ2-1
TGCGCCAGCAGGGGCGGGACTAGCATCAATGAGCAGTTCTTC
CASRGGTSINEQFF
>TRBD2|TRBV5-4|NA|TRBJ2-2
TGTGCCAGCAGCCCAGCGGGGGGCTACACCGGGGAGCTGTTTTTT
CASSPAGGYTGELFF
>NA|TRBV2|NA|TRBJ1-1
TGTGCCAGCAGTGGGGCAGGGAAAACTGAAGCTTTCTTT
CASSGAGKTEAFF
>NA|TRBV25-1|once|TRBJ2-7
TGTGCCAGCAGTGAATCATCCGGGATTCGCCCCTACGAGCAGTACTTC
CASSESSGIRPYEQYF
>NA|TRBV29-1|NA|TRBJ2-3
TGCAGCGTCGACTCCACAGATACGCAGTATTTT
CSVDSTDTQYF
>NA|TRBV15|NA|TRBJ1-4
TGTGCCACCAGCAGAGTTCGAGGGCTGGTGGAAAAACTGTTTTTT
CATSRVRGLVEKLFF
>NA|TRBV27|NA|TRBJ1-5
TGTGCCACCCCCCCCGGGAACCAGCCCCAGCATTTT
CATPPGNQPQHF
>TRBD2|TRBV4-1|once|TRBJ2-1
TGCGCCAGCAGCCCGAACAACCGAATGACTAGCGGGGGGTTTGAGCAGTTCTTC
CASSPNNRMTSGGFEQFF
>TRBD1|TRBV29-1|NA|TRBJ2-5
TGCAGCGTTACCGGGACAGCCGGCGGAGAGACCCAGTACTTC
CSVTGTAGGETQYF